Listed here are 29 T cell receptor beta chains from one sample, sequenced in a study of naive and memory T cell subsets. An equimolar mix of two oligonucleotides served as the beta constant-region primer for TRBC1 and TRBC2. TCRdb re-called the UMI-ligation and nested PCR reads through MiXCR, storing one row per CDR3 protein. Of some 83,000 distinct CDR3 sequences in the sample, about 12% were seen once. Sequenced sample: central memory CD4+ T cells from blood. The receptor set was obtained from a human donor in good health.

The J gene is TRBJ1-1, the V gene TRBV4-2; D unclear. The germline CDR1 and CDR2 sequences are LGHNA and YNFKEQ. V lost 0 bases, J lost 5 bases, and 10 bases lay in between. This CDR3 is built from 14 residues. The CDR3 DNA follows: TGTGCCAGCAGCCAAGAGTGGACGGGGACTGAAGCTTTCTTT. This sequence encodes CASSQEWTGTEAFF.

This clonotype was seen only a few times. The rearrangement uses TRBV7-3 and TRBJ2-1; tentative D call: TRBD2 (5 bases). The ends were cut back, 5 bases at V and 8 bases at J, with 22 bases in the middle. This CDR3 has 16 amino acids. Germline values: CDR1 SGHTA, CDR2 FQGTGA. The CDR3 sequence: CASSRQRRSLLDEQFF. DNA of the CDR3: TGTGCCAGCAGCCGCCAGCGGAGGAGTCTTTTGGATGAGCAGTTCTTC.

The J gene is TRBJ1-4, the V gene TRBV7-6; TRBD1 matches at 10 bases. The CDR3 contains 15 residues. Looked up from germline, CDR1 is SGHVS and CDR2 is FNYEAQ. The ends lost 5 bases at V and 8 bases at J; junction bases unmatched: 8. CDR3 coding DNA: TGTGCCAGCAGCCTCGACAGGGGGCGTTTCGAAAAACTGTTTTTT. Translating gives CASSLDRGRFEKLFF.

The chain employs TRBV7-9 and TRBJ2-3; D remains ambiguous. CDR1 and CDR2 (germline): SEHNR, FQNEAQ (reference sequence). The CDR3 sequence is 17 residues long. With 4 bases removed from V and 2 bases from J, the gap between germline ends came to 19 bases. In DNA, the CDR3 is TGTGCCAGCAGCTCAGACCATGCACCCGTGAACACAGATACGCAGTATTTT. This encodes CASSSDHAPVNTDTQYF.

In its sample, this clonotype was seen a few times. The rearrangement links TRBV12-3 or TRBV12-4 to TRBJ1-6, with D uncertain. This CDR3 has 12 residues. V lost 3 bases and J lost 7, with 4 bases in between. CDR3 amino acids: CASSLKNSPLHF. The CDR3 DNA sequence: TGTGCCAGCAGTTTGAAGAATTCACCCCTCCACTTT.

The DNA of the CDR3 is TGTGCCAGCAGCTTAGTTGGAGCAAGATACTTC. This sequence encodes CASSLVGARYF. The chain joins TRBV7-2 to TRBJ2-7; D remains ambiguous. Germline CDR1 is SGHTA and CDR2 is FQGNSA. With 1 base removed from V and 13 bases from J, the gap between germline ends came to 11 bases. The CDR3 totals 11 residues.

The gene calls are TRBV18 and TRBJ2-3; no firm D call. This CDR3 is 16 amino acids long. CDR1 KGHSH and CDR2 LQKENI come from the germline V gene. Trimming pared 2 bases from V and 1 base from J, leaving 13 bases between. The DNA of the CDR3 is TGTGCCAGCTCACCATCCCACTTGGGTGGCACAGATACGCAGTATTTT. Translation: CASSPSHLGGTDTQYF. The full variable domain, its missing parts supplied by reference TRBV18 and TRBJ2-3, is NAGVMQNPRHLVRRRGQEARLRCSPMKGHSHVYWYRQLPEEGLKFMVYLQKENIIDESGMPKERFSAEFPKEGPSILRIQQVVRGDSAAYFCASSPSHLGGTDTQYFGPGTRLTVL.

The CDR3 reads CSGRGPAETQYF. The CDR3 nucleotides are TGCAGCGGGAGGGGGCCGGCGGAGACCCAGTACTTC. This chain joins TRBV29-1 and TRBJ2-5, with D tentatively TRBD1 (7 bases). The V gene's germline CDR1 is SQVTM and CDR2 ANQGSEA. The CDR3 has 12 residues. The V end was cut by 7 bases, the J end by 5 bases, with 14 bases between.

V gene TRBV20-1 combines with J gene TRBJ2-5, with TRBD2 matching 9 bases. CDR1 DFQATT and CDR2 SNEGSKA come from the germline V gene (reference sequence). CDR3 size: 14 residues. V dropped 4 bases and J dropped 2; count of bases not matched to a gene: 5. The CDR3 loop reads CSAIRAGGQETQYF. As DNA, the CDR3 is TGCAGTGCTATCAGAGCGGGGGGACAAGAGACCCAGTACTTC.

This clonotype was found a few times. The chain couples TRBV28 to TRBJ1-1; no firm D call. CDR1 is MDHEN and CDR2 is SYDVKM in the germline V gene. The CDR3 totals 14 residues. V lost 10 bases and J 1 base, leaving 16 bases between the germline ends. The CDR3 loop is CATIEAARNTEAFF. The CDR3 DNA sequence: TGTGCCACGATAGAGGCTGCCAGGAACACTGAAGCTTTCTTT.

This clonotype was detected a few times. The chain links TRBV5-1 to TRBJ2-3; 12 bases map to TRBD2. The CDR3 spans 18 residues. Unmatched junction bases numbered 9, after V lost 2 bases and J lost 2 bases. Per the germline V gene, CDR1 is SGHRS and CDR2 is YFSETQ. The DNA of the CDR3 is TGCGCCAGCAGCTTAAGGACTAGCGGGGCGGGCTCCACAGATACGCAGTATTTT. Translation gives CASSLRTSGAGSTDTQYF.

The V call is TRBV5-1, the J call TRBJ2-2; D gene uncertain. From germline, CDR1 is SGHRS and CDR2 YFSETQ. The CDR3 covers 15 residues. With 2 bases removed from V and 0 bases from J, the gap between germline ends came to 8 bases. CDR3 bases: TGCGCCAGCAGCTTCACGGCAACGAACACCGGGGAGCTGTTTTTT. Translation gives CASSFTATNTGELFF.

This clonotype was recorded at least ten times. This chain links TRBV9 with TRBJ2-1; 11 positions match TRBD1. V dropped 1 base and J dropped 8; count of bases not matched to a gene: 5. CDR1 and CDR2 (germline): SGDLS, YYNGEE. The length of the CDR3 is 15 residues. CDR3 protein: CASSVSGDRGDEQFF. The CDR3 DNA sequence: TGTGCCAGCAGCGTATCGGGGGACAGGGGGGATGAGCAGTTCTTC.

This clonotype was seen only a few times. The chain has TRBV3-1 and TRBJ1-1; D is uncertain. Germline V gives CDR1 LGHDT, CDR2 YNNKEL (reference sequence). V was clipped by 1 base and J by 6 bases, with 21 bases between them. The CDR3 loop spans 17 amino acids. The CDR3 spells CASSQGLGMGLSAEAFF. The CDR3 bases are TGTGCCAGCAGCCAAGGGTTGGGGATGGGGTTGAGCGCTGAAGCTTTCTTT. The whole variable domain, filled in from reference TRBV3-1 and TRBJ1-1, reads DTAVSQTPKYLVTQMGNDKSIKCEQNLGHDTMYWYKQDSKKFLKIMFSYNNKELIINETVPNRFSPKSPDKAHLNLHINSLELGDSAVYFCASSQGLGMGLSAEAFFGQGTRLTVV.

This clonotype appeared a few times. The chain has TRBV6-5 and TRBJ1-5, with D hard to call. Between the trimmed V and J ends, which lost 6 bases and 1 base, there was a span of 16 bases. CDR1 and CDR2 (germline): MNHEY, SVGAGI. CDR3 size: 16 residues. CDR3 sequence (DNA): TGTGCCAGCAGCCTTAACTTCGGACGGAGCAATCAGCCCCAGCATTTT. Translation: CASSLNFGRSNQPQHF.

The chain employs TRBV11-2 and TRBJ2-6, with D possibly matching TRBD2 (6 bases). CDR1 and CDR2 (germline): SGHAT, FQNNGV. CDR3 size: 18 residues. Trimming stripped 5 bases from V and 2 bases from J, with 19 bases between. In DNA, the CDR3 is TGTGCCAGCAGCACTTACCCGGGACTTAACCCTGGGGCCAACGTCCTGACTTTC. This sequence encodes CASSTYPGLNPGANVLTF. Combining the CDR3 with reference TRBV11-2 and TRBJ2-6 gives the whole variable domain EAGVAQSPRYKIIEKRQSVAFWCNPISGHATLYWYQQILGQGPKLLIQFQNNGVVDDSQLPKDRFSAERLKGVDSTLKIQPAKLEDSAVYLCASSTYPGLNPGANVLTFGAGSRLTVL.

This clonotype was found once. A much larger clone lies one base from this, so it may be a read error. The chain links TRBV5-1 to TRBJ1-1; D uncertain. The V and J ends lost 7 bases and 4 bases respectively, with 14 bases between them. The CDR3 totals 13 residues. In germline, CDR1 is SGHRS, CDR2 YFSETQ. The CDR3 DNA sequence: TGCGCCAGCGAGTATACAGCGGGCACTGAAGCTTTCTTT. This translates into CASEYTAGTEAFF.

The chain combines TRBV9 with TRBJ2-1, with 11 bases matching TRBD2. CDR1 SGDLS and CDR2 YYNGEE come from the germline V gene. The V segment lost 3 bases and the J segment 7 bases; nucleotides outside the gene matches: 6. CDR3 length: 15 residues. The CDR3 nucleotides are TGTGCCAGCAGCGCGGGACTAGCGGCCACAAATGAGCAGTTCTTC. It translates to CASSAGLAATNEQFF.

This chain links TRBV5-6 with TRBJ2-3, with D uncertain. CDR3 size: 13 residues. Germline V gene lookup returns CDR1 SGHDT and CDR2 YYEEEE. V was clipped by 0 bases and J by 3 bases, with 5 bases between them. The CDR3 protein is CASSLVSTDTQYF. As DNA, the CDR3 is TGTGCCAGCAGCTTGGTCTCTACAGATACGCAGTATTTT.

The CDR3 nucleotides read TGCGCCAGCAGCCCCCGGACAGGGAGGGGGGAGACCCAGTACTTC. Its protein is CASSPRTGRGETQYF. The rearrangement joins TRBV5-1 to TRBJ2-5; possible D gene TRBD1, 8 bases. The V gene lost 4 bases and the J gene lost 5 bases, with 18 bases spanning the gap. The germline V gene encodes CDR1 SGHRS and CDR2 YFSETQ. The CDR3 length is 15 residues.

This clonotype was seen only a few times. This chain links TRBV28 with TRBJ1-2, with unresolved D. Germline V gene lookup returns CDR1 MDHEN and CDR2 SYDVKM. The V end was cut by 7 bases, the J end by 6 bases, with 15 bases between. The CDR3 length is 13 residues. The chain's CDR3 is CASTLTEMNGYTF. CDR3 nucleotides: TGTGCCAGCACCCTGACTGAAATGAATGGCTACACCTTC.

This clonotype was seen ten or more times. The V and J genes are TRBV10-3 and TRBJ2-5; no clear D gene. The CDR3 runs to 14 residues. Germline CDR1 and CDR2: ENHRY and SYGVKD. V was shortened by 6 bases and J by 3 bases, with 14 bases between the two germline ends. The CDR3 here is CAIRGKDLKETQYF. DNA of the CDR3: TGTGCCATCAGAGGAAAAGATCTAAAAGAGACCCAGTACTTC.

The chain combines TRBV10-3 with TRBJ2-2, with 13 bases aligning to TRBD2. The CDR3 length is 15 residues. Germline CDR1 ENHRY, CDR2 SYGVKD. V lost 6 bases and J lost 10; bases outside the gene matches: 8. In DNA form, the CDR3 reads TGTGCCATCAGCGGGACTAGCGGGACATCCTCGGAGCTGTTTTTT. Protein: CAISGTSGTSSELFF.

A few counts support this clonotype. V and J are TRBV5-1 and TRBJ2-1, with D perhaps matching TRBD1 (6 bases). Trimming shortened V by 0 bases and J by 2 bases, and 9 bases separated the two germline ends. The germline gives CDR1 SGHRS, CDR2 YFSETQ. The length of the CDR3 is 15 residues. Here the CDR3 reads CASSLGQETYNEQFF. CDR3 nucleotides: TGCGCCAGCAGCTTGGGACAGGAGACCTACAATGAGCAGTTCTTC.

This clonotype is judged medium-sized (0.01 to 0.1%). The chain joins TRBV20-1 to TRBJ2-3; 8 nucleotides agree with TRBD1. CDR1 is DFQATT, CDR2 SNEGSKA, per germline (reference sequence). J was trimmed by 0 bases and V by 3 bases; bases with no gene match: 8. This CDR3 contains 16 residues. In nucleotides, the CDR3 is TGCAGTGCTAGCCGCAGACAGGGGTATAGCACAGATACGCAGTATTTT. Protein sequence: CSASRRQGYSTDTQYF.

The CDR3 here is CASSLAQNNEQFF. In nucleotides, the CDR3 is TGTGCCAGCAGCTTAGCACAGAACAATGAGCAGTTCTTC. This sequence joins TRBV7-6 and TRBJ2-1; no clear D. The V and J ends lost 0 bases and 5 bases respectively, with 5 bases between them. Germline CDR1 is SGHVS and CDR2 is FNYEAQ. The length of the CDR3 is 13 residues.

This clonotype occurred a few times. This chain joins TRBV2 and TRBJ1-2; no clear D gene. The CDR3 is 12 residues long. Trimming stripped 6 bases from V and 7 bases from J, with 12 bases between. The V gene's germline CDR1 is SNHLY and CDR2 FYNNEI. The CDR3 nucleotides are TGTGCCAGCAGGGATCGACGTACTGGCTACACCTTC. Translation gives CASRDRRTGYTF.

The table lists this clonotype with many counts. The chain combines TRBV5-1 with TRBJ2-3, with D perhaps matching TRBD2 (6 bases). V lost 6 bases to trimming and J lost 1 base, with 15 bases between them. Germline CDR1 is SGHRS and CDR2 is YFSETQ. This CDR3 is built from 15 residues. The CDR3 protein is CASTRGTTGTDTQYF. CDR3 sequence (DNA): TGCGCCAGCACTCGGGGGACGACGGGCACAGATACGCAGTATTTT.

This chain uses TRBV27 with TRBJ2-1, with 8 positions matching TRBD2. The CDR3 loop spans 18 amino acids. Germline trimming cut 4 bases from V and 8 bases from J; bases unmatched to any gene: 19. Germline loops: CDR1 MNHEY, CDR2 SMNVEV (reference sequence). The CDR3 DNA follows: TGTGCCAGCAGTTCGGCCGCGACTAGCGCCTCCAGAAGGGATGAGCAGTTCTTC. Protein sequence: CASSSAATSASRRDEQFF.